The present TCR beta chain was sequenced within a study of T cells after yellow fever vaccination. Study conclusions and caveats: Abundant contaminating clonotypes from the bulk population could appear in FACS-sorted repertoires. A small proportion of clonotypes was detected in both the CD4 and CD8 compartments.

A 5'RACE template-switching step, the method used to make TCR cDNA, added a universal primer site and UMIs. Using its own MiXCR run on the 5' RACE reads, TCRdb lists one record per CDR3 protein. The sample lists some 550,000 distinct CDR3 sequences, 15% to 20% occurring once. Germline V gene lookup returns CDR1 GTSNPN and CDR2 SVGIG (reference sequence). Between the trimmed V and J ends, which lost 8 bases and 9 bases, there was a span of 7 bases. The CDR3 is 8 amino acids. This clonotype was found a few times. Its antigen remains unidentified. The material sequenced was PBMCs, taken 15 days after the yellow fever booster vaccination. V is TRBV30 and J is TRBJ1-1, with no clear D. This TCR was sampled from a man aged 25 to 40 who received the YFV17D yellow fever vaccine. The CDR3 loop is CALDKAFF. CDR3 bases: TGTGCCCTGGATAAAGCTTTCTTT.